This T cell receptor beta chain was found in a study of blood T cells in healthy people across ages. This clonotype was detected only a few times. Primers used in a second PCR of roughly 6 to 11 cycles were a sample-barcoded 5' primer and a J-beta primer mix. TCRdb analysed the 5' RACE reads with MiXCR anew, one entry per CDR3 protein. The profile shows 900,000 to 950,000 distinct CDR3 sequences, almost 30% of them singletons. Germline V gene data show CDR1 as ENHRY and CDR2 as SYGVKD. The CDR3 length is 19 residues. V dropped 1 base and J dropped 0 bases, with 19 bases sitting between them. This sample was shared with a second study, whose subject was T cells of mothers and their children. That source reports: Within related and unrelated pairs, thymic selection shapes TCR recombination output in a similar way.

This TCR came from a woman in her thirties or forties in good health. Input material: blood. The rearrangement uses TRBV10-3 and TRBJ1-5; D not resolved. The CDR3 is CAISEFAGNGVYSNQPQHF. For the CDR3, the DNA is TGTGCCATCAGTGAGTTTGCGGGGAACGGCGTCTATAGCAATCAGCCCCAGCATTTT.